This T cell receptor beta chain came from a study of cytomegalovirus exposure and HLA in healthy donors. The PCR ran on 60 Vbeta and 13 Jbeta primers. The assay was immunoSEQ multiplex PCR, and TCRdb's table has in-frame clones only and misses some. Its clone listing holds approximately 100,000 clones. The CDR3 spans 14 residues. The J segment lost 6 bases and the V segment lost 4 bases, leaving 11 bases of the junction unmatched. Germline lookup yields CDR1 SQVTM and CDR2 ANQGSEA. V usage is TRBV29-1 and J usage is TRBJ2-7, with TRBD2 matching 8 bases. Sequenced sample: PBMCs. The receptor was derived from a man aged 45-60 years in good health and CMV-seropositive. The CDR3 loop reads CSVVVSGRAAEQYF. Here the CDR3 DNA reads TGCAGCGTTGTGGTTTCCGGGAGGGCCGCCGAGCAGTACTTC.